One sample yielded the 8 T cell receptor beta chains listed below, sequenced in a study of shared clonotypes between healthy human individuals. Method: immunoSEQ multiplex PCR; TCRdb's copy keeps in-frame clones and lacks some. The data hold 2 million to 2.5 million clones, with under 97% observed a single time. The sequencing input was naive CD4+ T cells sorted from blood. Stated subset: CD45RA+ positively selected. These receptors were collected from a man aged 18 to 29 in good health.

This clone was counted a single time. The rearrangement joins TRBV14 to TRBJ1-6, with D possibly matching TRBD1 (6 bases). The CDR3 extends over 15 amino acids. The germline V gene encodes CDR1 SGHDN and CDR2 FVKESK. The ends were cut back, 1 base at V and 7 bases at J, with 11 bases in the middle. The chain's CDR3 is CASSQGQVRNSPLHF. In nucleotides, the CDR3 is TGTGCCAGCAGCCAAGGACAGGTTCGGAATTCACCCCTCCACTTT.

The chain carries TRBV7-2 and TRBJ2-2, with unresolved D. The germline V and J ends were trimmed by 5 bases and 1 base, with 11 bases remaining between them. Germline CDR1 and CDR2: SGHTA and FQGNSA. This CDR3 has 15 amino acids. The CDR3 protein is CASSQTRMNTGELFF. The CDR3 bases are TGTGCCAGCAGCCAAACCAGGATGAACACCGGGGAGCTGTTTTTT.

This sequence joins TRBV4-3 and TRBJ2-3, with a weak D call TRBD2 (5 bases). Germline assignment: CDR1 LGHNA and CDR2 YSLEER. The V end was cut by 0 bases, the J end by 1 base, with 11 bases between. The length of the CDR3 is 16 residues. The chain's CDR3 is CASSQDPRAGTDTQYF. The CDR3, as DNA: TGCGCCAGCAGCCAAGATCCGCGGGCAGGCACAGATACGCAGTATTTT.

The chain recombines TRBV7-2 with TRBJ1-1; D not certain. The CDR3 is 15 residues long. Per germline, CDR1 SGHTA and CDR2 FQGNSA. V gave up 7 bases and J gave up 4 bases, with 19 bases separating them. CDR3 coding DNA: TGTGCCAGCACCCTATCGGGGAGAGGGAGCACTGAAGCTTTCTTT. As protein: CASTLSGRGSTEAFF. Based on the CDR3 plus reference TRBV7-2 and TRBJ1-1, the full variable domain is GAGVSQSPSNKVTEKGKDVELRCDPISGHTALYWYRQSLGQGLEFLIYFQGNSAPDKSGLPSDRFSAERTGGSVSTLTIQRTQQEDSAVYLCASTLSGRGSTEAFFGQGTRLTVV.

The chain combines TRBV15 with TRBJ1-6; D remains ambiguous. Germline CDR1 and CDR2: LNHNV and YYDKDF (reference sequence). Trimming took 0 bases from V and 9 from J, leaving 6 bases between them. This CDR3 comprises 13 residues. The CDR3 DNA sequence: TGTGCCACCAGCAGAGATCCAAGTTCACCCCTCCACTTT. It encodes CATSRDPSSPLHF.

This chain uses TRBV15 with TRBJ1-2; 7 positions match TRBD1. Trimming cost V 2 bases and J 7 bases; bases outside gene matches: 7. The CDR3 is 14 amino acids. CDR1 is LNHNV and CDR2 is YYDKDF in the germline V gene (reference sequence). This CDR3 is CATSRQGGFIGYTF. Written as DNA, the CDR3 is TGTGCCACCAGCAGACAAGGGGGCTTCATTGGCTACACCTTC.

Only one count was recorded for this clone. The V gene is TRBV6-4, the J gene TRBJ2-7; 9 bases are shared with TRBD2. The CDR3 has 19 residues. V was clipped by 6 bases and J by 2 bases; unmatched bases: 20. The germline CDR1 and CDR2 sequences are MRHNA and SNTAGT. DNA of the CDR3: TGTGCCAGCAGGGTCGCCGGGGGGTCGCGGACTAGCGACCCCTACGAGCAGTACTTC. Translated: CASRVAGGSRTSDPYEQYF.

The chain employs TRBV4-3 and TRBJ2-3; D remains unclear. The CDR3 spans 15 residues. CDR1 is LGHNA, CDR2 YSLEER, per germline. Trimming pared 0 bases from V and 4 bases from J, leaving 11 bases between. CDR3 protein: CASSQEQGFPDTQYF. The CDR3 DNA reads TGCGCCAGCAGCCAAGAGCAAGGGTTTCCAGATACGCAGTATTTT.